The following is a T cell receptor beta chain sequence with its context. The sample is drawn from a study of control samples from healthy donors and cancer patients. This CDR3 has 14 residues. Sequencing was performed with immunoSEQ multiplex PCR; in TCRdb, only in-frame clones are kept and a portion is missing. Among 130,000 or so clones listed, nearly 90% were seen once. The chain links TRBV12-1 to TRBJ2-7. TRBV12-1 is a recognized pseudogene. Specimen: blood. The source of this sequence is a man aged 45-60 years in good health. The CDR3 loop is CASQFGARYPEQYF. Here the CDR3 DNA reads TGTGCCAGCCAGTTCGGGGCACGTTATCCCGAGCAGTACTTC.